Reported below is one TCR beta chain. The data are from a study of T-cell memory formation after mild COVID-19. Germline V gene data show CDR1 as SGHRS and CDR2 as YFSETQ. The V end was cut by 4 bases, the J end by 0 bases, with 14 bases between. The CDR3 runs to 15 residues. TCRdb re-called the 5' RACE reads with MiXCR, one entry per CDR3 protein. This repertoire shows some 490,000 distinct CDR3 sequences, roughly 18% found once; its top ten account for 9% to 15%. This chain links TRBV5-1 with TRBJ2-7, with a tentative D call TRBD2 (5 bases). This TCR was sampled from an adult woman who had mild COVID-19 (a few samples of this study predate the infection). Cell type and time point are not known. The sequenced sample consisted of PBMCs or a T cell subset sorted from them (not recorded which). The CDR3 DNA follows: TGCGCCAGCAGCGTGGACTCAGGAAGCTCCTACGAGCAGTACTTC. Translating gives CASSVDSGSSYEQYF.